The 5 T cell receptor beta chains in this list originate from one sample, sequenced in a study of shared clonotypes between healthy human individuals. TCRdb keeps only in-frame clones here, not all; method: immunoSEQ multiplex PCR. The table has 2 million to 3 million clones, 93% seen once; the top ten hold 0.36%. Sequencing used naive CD4+ T cells from PBMCs. Subset meaning: CD45RA+ positively selected. The receptors were gathered from a man in his late teens or twenties in good health. Some clones in this sample may be carry-over from other donors' samples.

The V gene is TRBV25-1, the J gene TRBJ1-1; tentatively, D is TRBD1 (5 bases). Trimming pared 6 bases from V and 4 bases from J, leaving 18 bases between. The CDR3 consists of 15 residues. From germline, CDR1 is MGHDK and CDR2 SYGVNS. CDR3 DNA: TGTGCCAGCAGCGGGTCAAGGGGTTCAGTCACTGAAGCTTTCTTT. It specifies CASSGSRGSVTEAFF.

This chain connects TRBV28 to TRBJ1-3; TRBD1 matches at 9 bases. Germline trimming cut 7 bases from V and 0 bases from J; bases unmatched to any gene: 10. Germline values: CDR1 MDHEN, CDR2 SYDVKM. CDR3 size: 17 residues. The CDR3 spells CASTPGQGPSSGNTIYF. The CDR3 DNA follows: TGTGCCAGCACCCCCGGACAGGGGCCTAGCTCTGGAAACACCATATATTTT.

The genes are TRBV20-1 and TRBJ2-1; no definite D call. With 0 bases removed from V and 10 bases from J, the gap between germline ends came to 4 bases. CDR1 is DFQATT, CDR2 SNEGSKA, per germline (reference sequence). The CDR3 totals 10 residues. This chain's CDR3 is CSAREEEQFF. CDR3 DNA: TGCAGTGCTAGAGAGGAAGAGCAGTTCTTC.

Worth noting for this clone: Additional DNA sequences in this sample encode the identical CDR3. The chain combines TRBV28 with TRBJ1-2; D unclear. Germline CDR1 and CDR2: MDHEN and SYDVKM. This CDR3 comprises 12 residues. The V end was cut by 3 bases, the J end by 4 bases, with 6 bases between. The CDR3 DNA follows: TGTGCCAGCAGTTTTCAAAGCTATGGCTACACCTTC. Its translation is CASSFQSYGYTF.

Of note for this clone: The sample contains more than one DNA sequence encoding this CDR3. The gene calls are TRBV5-1 and TRBJ2-2; D is undetermined. CDR3 length: 14 residues. Germline assignment: CDR1 SGHRS and CDR2 YFSETQ. V dropped 4 bases and J dropped 0 bases, with 7 bases sitting between them. The CDR3 region is CASSMTPNTGELFF. The CDR3 nucleotides are TGCGCCAGCAGCATGACACCGAACACCGGGGAGCTGTTTTTT. Combining the CDR3 with reference TRBV5-1 and TRBJ2-2 gives the whole variable domain KAGVTQTPRYLIKTRGQQVTLSCSPISGHRSVSWYQQTPGQGLQFLFEYFSETQRNKGNFPGRFSGRQFSNSRSEMNVSTLELGDSALYLCASSMTPNTGELFFGEGSRLTVL.